This T cell receptor beta chain came from a study of response to subunit inactivated influenza vaccine. Overall study results and limits: Few additional T cells are recruited per seasonal influenza vaccination, authors suggested.

TCRdb re-called the RT-PCR reads with MiXCR, one entry per CDR3 protein. In the table there are roughly 650,000 distinct CDR3 sequences, around a sixth of which are singletons. As to this clonotype: Its antigen is not known.

From germline, CDR1 is DFQATT and CDR2 SNEGSKA (reference sequence). The CDR3 extends over 14 amino acids. With 8 bases removed from V and 5 bases from J, the gap between germline ends came to 16 bases. This TCR was sampled from a man in his forties or fifties who received an inactivated influenza vaccine. V is TRBV20-1 and J is TRBJ1-6; D is uncertain. Source: PBMCs from blood, taken roughly 12 days after vaccination. CDR3 nucleotide sequence: TGCAGTACAAGCCGGGGAAACAATAATTCACCCCTCCACTTT. It is translated as CSTSRGNNNSPLHF.